A selection of T cell receptor beta chains follows, all from one sample in a study of CD8+ T cells in alopecia areata. Sequencing was performed with immunoSEQ multiplex PCR; in TCRdb, only in-frame clones are kept and a portion is missing. Of about 64,000 clones in the sample, 44% are singletons; the top ten hold just over 50%. Sequenced input: NKG2D-low CD8+ T cells sorted from blood. The receptor set was obtained from a human donor with alopecia areata. CDR3s include the opening cysteine and the closing phenylalanine or tryptophan. D genes are given only for firm matches. The size entry is marked missing in some rows and otherwise reads once, few, many or a size class.

J	D	size	V	DNA	CDR3
TRBJ2-6	NA	NA	TRBV11-3	TGTGCCAGCAGCAGGGGAGCCGGGGCCAACGTCCTGACTTTC	CASSRGAGANVLTF
TRBJ2-7	NA	many	TRBV4-2	TGTGCCAGCAGCCAGGGTCAAGCGTCCCCGAGGGACGAGCAGTACTTC	CASSQGQASPRDEQYF
TRBJ2-5	NA	once	TRBV9	TGTGCCAGCAGCGTAGACTCGTCGCCAGGCGAGACCCAGTACTTC	CASSVDSSPGETQYF
TRBJ2-7	NA	few	TRBV7-9	TGTGCCAGCAGCTTTGGGTTTGGCAGGCGCAACCCCTACGAGCAGTACTTC	CASSFGFGRRNPYEQYF
TRBJ2-7	TRBD2	NA	TRBV25-1	TGTGCCAGCTCCGCGGGAGAGGGCTACGAGCAGTACTTC	CASSAGEGYEQYF
TRBJ2-7	NA	NA	TRBV6-5	TGTGCCAGCAGCCCTACAGCGGATTCATCCTACGAGCAGTACTTC	CASSPTADSSYEQYF
TRBJ2-7	NA	few	TRBV7-9	TGTGCCAGCAGCTTGCTGGAGGGAGAGTACGAGCAGTACTTC	CASSLLEGEYEQYF
TRBJ2-6	NA	NA	TRBV29-1	TGCAGCGTTCATACCCGGGACATAACTTCTGGGGCCAACGTCCTGACTTTC	CSVHTRDITSGANVLTF
TRBJ2-7	TRBD2	NA	TRBV27	TGTGCCAGCAGCTCAAATAGCGGGACGCTCGTCTACGAGCAGTACTTC	CASSSNSGTLVYEQYF
TRBJ2-1	NA	NA	TRBV19	TGTGCCAGTAGCCCGACTAGTCTGAATGAGCAGTTCTTC	CASSPTSLNEQFF
TRBJ2-3	NA	NA	TRBV27	TGTGCCAGCCGATTCGCGATGGCAGGCACAGATACGCAGTATTTT	CASRFAMAGTDTQYF
TRBJ2-7	NA	NA	TRBV9	TGTGCCAGCAGCGTAGGAGGCGAGCAGTACTTC	CASSVGGEQYF
TRBJ1-2	NA	NA	TRBV29-1	TGCAGCGTTCCCAATGGAAGTGGCTACACCTTC	CSVPNGSGYTF
TRBJ1-1	NA	NA	TRBV27	TGTGCCAGCAGTTTCGGACAGATGAACACTGAAGCTTTCTTT	CASSFGQMNTEAFF
TRBJ2-4	TRBD2	NA	TRBV10-3	TGTGCCATCAGTGAGCGGGGGGGCGCCGGTAACATTCAGTACTTC	CAISERGGAGNIQYF
TRBJ2-1	NA	NA	TRBV27	TGTGCCAGCAGTTCCTCTCCGCTCAATGAGCAGTTCTTC	CASSSSPLNEQFF